These T cell receptor beta chains were read from a single sample in a study of Graves' ophthalmopathy and Graves' hyperthyroidism. TCRdb ran MiXCR on the multiplex PCR reads and lists one entry per CDR3 protein. The profile shows around 1.1 million distinct CDR3 sequences, about 35% of them singletons. The material sequenced was peripheral blood or thyroid tissue (not recorded which). The receptors shown here come from an adult man with Graves' hyperthyroidism. Both conserved end residues are part of each CDR3. D genes are given only for firm matches. Not all rows give a size; the values are once, few, many and, for expanded clones, a class.

D gene	clone size	V gene	J gene	CDR3 DNA	CDR3 protein
NA	NA	TRBV25-1	TRBJ1-2	TGTGCTAGGCAGGGTTTTCAGGGCTACACCTTC	CARQGFQGYTF
NA	NA	TRBV11-3	TRBJ2-1	TGTGCCAGCAGCTTAGAACCCGGCAACAATGAGCAGTTCTTC	CASSLEPGNNEQFF
TRBD1	NA	TRBV20-1	TRBJ2-3	TGCAGTGCTACGCTCGGGACAGGAACCTTCAGGGATACGCAGTATTTT	CSATLGTGTFRDTQYF
NA	NA	TRBV20-1	TRBJ2-7	TGCAGTGCTAGAGGGGGTGTTTCTCGTACCTACGAGCAGTACTTC	CSARGGVSRTYEQYF
TRBD1	NA	TRBV11-2	TRBJ1-2	TGTGCCAGCAGCTCGATAAGGACAGGGCTGTGGTATGGCTACACCTTC	CASSSIRTGLWYGYTF
NA	many	TRBV7-2	TRBJ1-6	TGTGCCAGCAGCCCGCCATTACGCCCACCCCTCCACTTT	CASSPPLRPPLHF
NA	many	TRBV29-1	TRBJ2-2	TGCAGCGTTGATAGGGGAAGCGAAAACACCGGGGAGCTGTTTTTT	CSVDRGSENTGELFF
TRBD1	few	TRBV28	TRBJ1-2	TGTGCCAGCAGAGGGACAGGGGGGTTGGACTATGGCTACACCTTC	CASRGTGGLDYGYTF
TRBD1	NA	TRBV7-9	TRBJ2-5	TGCGCCAGCAGCCCGGCGACAGGGGCAGAGACCCAGTACTTC	CASSPATGAETQYF
TRBD2	NA	TRBV7-8	TRBJ2-7	TGTGCCAGCCGACGGCAACTAGCGGGCTCCTACGAGCAGTACTTC	CASRRQLAGSYEQYF
TRBD1	NA	TRBV5-6	TRBJ2-5	TGTGCCAGCCTCAGGACAGGCATACAAGAGACCCAGTACTTC	CASLRTGIQETQYF
TRBD2	few	TRBV6-5	TRBJ2-7	TGTGCCAGCAGTTCCCGCGGACTAGCGGTCTCCTACGAGCAGTACTTC	CASSSRGLAVSYEQYF
NA	many	TRBV5-6	TRBJ1-1	TGTGCCAGCAGCGGACAGTCCAGGGAAGGCACTGAAGCTTTCTTT	CASSGQSREGTEAFF
NA	many	TRBV13	TRBJ2-2	TGTGCCAGCAGCCGGGCTAGCGACGCCACCGGGGAGCTGTTTTTT	CASSRASDATGELFF
TRBD2	NA	TRBV12-5	TRBJ2-7	TGTGCCAGCGTAAACCTGGGGCTAGCGGGTGAGGAGCAGTACTTC	CASVNLGLAGEEQYF
NA	NA	TRBV7-2	TRBJ2-2	TGTGCCAGCAGCCCGGGGAGGAGTAGCACCGGGGAGCTGTTTTTT	CASSPGRSSTGELFF
TRBD1	few	TRBV29-1	TRBJ2-5	TGCAGCGCTGCGGACGGGGCAGGGGGCGGGGAGACCCAGTACTTC	CSAADGAGGGETQYF
NA	many	TRBV14	TRBJ2-7	TGTGCCAGCAGCCAACGAGGCGGCGTCTCCTACGAGCAGTACTTC	CASSQRGGVSYEQYF
NA	many	TRBV9	TRBJ1-6	TGTGCCAGCAGCGTAGAGGTGGGGGGGTCACCCCTCCACTTT	CASSVEVGGSPLHF
TRBD1	NA	TRBV7-9	TRBJ2-3	TGTGCCAGCAGCCCGGCGCTACTACAGGGGGGAGTTGCAGATACGCAGTATTTT	CASSPALLQGGVADTQYF
NA	NA	TRBV5-1	TRBJ1-1	TGCGCCAGCAGCCACCGGGACGGAGGAGGGGGCACTGAAGCTTTCTTT	CASSHRDGGGGTEAFF
TRBD1	NA	TRBV19	TRBJ1-5	TGTGCCAGTAGTCTCCTTGGGGGAGGGGGCGGTCAGCCCCAGCATTTT	CASSLLGGGGGQPQHF
NA	NA	TRBV7-2	TRBJ2-5	TGTGCCAGCAGCTTAGAGGGGGAGGTGGGAATCCAAGAGACCCAGTACTTC	CASSLEGEVGIQETQYF
NA	NA	TRBV7-9	TRBJ2-1	TGTGCCAGCAGCGGGTCAGTGGACAATGAGCAGTTCTTC	CASSGSVDNEQFF
TRBD1	many	TRBV10-2	TRBJ2-7	TGCGCCAGCAGTGAGTCAGGGACAGGGTCCTACGAGCAGTACTTC	CASSESGTGSYEQYF
NA	NA	TRBV10-2	TRBJ2-3	TGCGCCAGCACCGGGCGGGGCACAGATACGCAGTATTTT	CASTGRGTDTQYF
NA	many	TRBV6-5	TRBJ1-1	TGTGCCAGCACCCAGGAAATGTACACTGAAGCTTTCTTT	CASTQEMYTEAFF
NA	NA	TRBV20-1	TRBJ2-5	TGCAGTGCTAGACCGGGGGCATCAGAGGAGACCCAGTACTTC	CSARPGASEETQYF
TRBD2	few	TRBV20-1	TRBJ2-7	TGCAGTGCTAGAAATAGCGGGGGGGAGTCGCTGGAGTACGAGCAGTACTTC	CSARNSGGESLEYEQYF
NA	many	TRBV7-9	TRBJ2-7	TGTGCCAGCAGACACCGGCGGGGATCCGAGCAGTACTTC	CASRHRRGSEQYF
NA	many	TRBV7-2	TRBJ2-2	TGTGCCAGCAGTCCTGGAGTAACCGGGGAGCTGTTTTTT	CASSPGVTGELFF
TRBD1	many	TRBV29-1	TRBJ1-1	TGCAGCGCACCCCGGCAGGGGGCTATGTTGAACACTGAAGCTTTCTTT	CSAPRQGAMLNTEAFF
TRBD2	NA	TRBV25-1	TRBJ2-3	TGTGCCAGCAGCTTACCCGGAAGCGGGAGTGGCACAGATACGCAGTATTTT	CASSLPGSGSGTDTQYF
NA	NA	TRBV7-9	TRBJ1-2	TGTGCCAGCAGCCTGGGGCAGGGTGGCGACCGTGCCGGCTACACCTTC	CASSLGQGGDRAGYTF
NA	NA	TRBV20-1	TRBJ1-6	TGCAGTGCTATCATAGGGGGTAATTCACCCCTCCACTTT	CSAIIGGNSPLHF
TRBD1	once	TRBV25-1	TRBJ1-5	TGTGCCAGCAGTGAGGGACAGGGCGTCCAGCCCCAGCATTTT	CASSEGQGVQPQHF
TRBD2	NA	TRBV20-1	TRBJ2-4	TGCAGTGAGGGGACTAGCGGGAGGACAAACATTCAGTACTTC	CSEGTSGRTNIQYF
TRBD2	NA	TRBV29-1	TRBJ2-7	TGCAGCGTTGGGGGAGGGCCCTCCGAGCAGTACTTC	CSVGGGPSEQYF
TRBD1	NA	TRBV10-3	TRBJ1-1	TGTGCCAGCGGCGGTTCGGGGACAGGGGTCATGAACACTGAAGCTTTCTTT	CASGGSGTGVMNTEAFF
NA	many	TRBV15	TRBJ2-2	TGTGCCACCAGCAGAGAAGGTCGGCAGGGGAACACCGGGGAGCTGTTTTTT	CATSREGRQGNTGELFF
NA	NA	TRBV7-9	TRBJ2-7	TGTGCCAGCAGCTTGGGGACACGAAGGATAGCCTACGAGCAGTACTTC	CASSLGTRRIAYEQYF
NA	NA	TRBV4-3	TRBJ1-1	TGCGCCAGCAGCCAAGAGGTAACGAGAGGTGAAGCTTTCTTT	CASSQEVTRGEAFF
TRBD1	many	TRBV5-6	TRBJ1-2	TGTGCCAGCAGCTTCGCTGACAGGGGCCGGGCGAGCTATGGCTACACCTTC	CASSFADRGRASYGYTF
TRBD2	few	TRBV5-1	TRBJ2-5	TGCGCCAGCGCCCAGACGGGACTAGCGGAGCAAGAGTCCCAGTACTTC	CASAQTGLAEQESQYF
TRBD1	many	TRBV24-1	TRBJ2-7	TGTGCCACCAGTGATTCCCGGGGACAGGGGGCGCGCGAGCAGTACTTC	CATSDSRGQGAREQYF
NA	once	TRBV15	TRBJ1-2	TGTGCCACCAGCAGAGTTGGGTCGGTTGGCTACACCTTC	CATSRVGSVGYTF